The 18 T cell receptor beta chains below come from one sample, sequenced in a study of beta chain features in type 1 diabetes. Whole-study results and caveats: All four CD4+ subsets from Type 1 diabetes patients carried moderately but significantly shorter TCRB CDR3s.

Investigators reverse transcribed all isolated RNA, so they sequenced expressed TCRB transcripts. Profiled with immunoSEQ multiplex PCR; TCRdb holds only in-frame clones, not every one. The sample includes about 15,000 clones, around three fifths of them seen just once. These TCRs' antigens remain unknown. The sequenced sample consisted of stem cell memory CD4+ T cells from blood. The receptor source for this set is a woman aged 18 to 35 with type 1 diabetes.

Only a few counts were recorded for this clone. The chain links TRBV7-9 to TRBJ2-3; 7 nucleotides agree with TRBD1. This CDR3 spans 15 amino acids. The germline V gene has CDR1 SEHNR and CDR2 FQNEAQ (reference sequence). The junction had 6 bases not matched to a gene; V was cut back by 5 bases and J by 1 base. CDR3 DNA: TGTGCCAGCAGCCCGCAGGGGGTGCGCACAGATACGCAGTATTTT. Protein: CASSPQGVRTDTQYF.

The gene calls are TRBV29-1 and TRBJ1-2, with D unresolved. CDR1 and CDR2 (germline): SQVTM, ANQGSEA. The ends were cut back, 2 bases at V and 2 bases at J, with 9 bases in the middle. The CDR3 consists of 13 residues. CDR3 amino acids: CSVEIAGNYGYTF. For the CDR3, the DNA is TGCAGCGTTGAAATCGCGGGAAACTATGGCTACACCTTC. The full variable domain, in which reference TRBV29-1 and TRBJ1-2 provide the parts outside the CDR3, is SAVISQKPSRDICQRGTSLTIQCQVDSQVTMMFWYRQQPGQSLTLIATANQGSEATYESGFVIDKFPISRPNLTFSTLTVSNMSPEDSSIYLCSVEIAGNYGYTFGSGTRLTVV.

The J gene is TRBJ2-2, the V gene TRBV28; D is ambiguous. The ends were cut back, 7 bases at V and 4 bases at J, with 7 bases in the middle. Per the germline V gene, CDR1 is MDHEN and CDR2 is SYDVKM. The length of the CDR3 is 12 residues. CDR3 coding DNA: TGTGCCAGCACCGTCTCCACCGGGGAGCTGTTTTTT. This encodes CASTVSTGELFF.

The chain is built from TRBV5-1 and TRBJ2-1, with TRBD2 as a possible D gene (6 bases). This CDR3 contains 16 residues. Trimming removed 4 bases from V and 7 bases from J, with 21 bases in between. Germline V gene lookup returns CDR1 SGHRS and CDR2 YFSETQ. The CDR3 nucleotides read TGCGCCAGCAGCCCGCTGCCGGGGTCTGGGGGGAATGAGCAGTTCTTC. This gives the protein CASSPLPGSGGNEQFF. Full variable domain (rest looked up from reference TRBV5-1 and TRBJ2-1): KAGVTQTPRYLIKTRGQQVTLSCSPISGHRSVSWYQQTPGQGLQFLFEYFSETQRNKGNFPGRFSGRQFSNSRSEMNVSTLELGDSALYLCASSPLPGSGGNEQFFGPGTRLTVL.

The chain couples TRBV29-1 to TRBJ2-7, with 11 bases aligning to TRBD2. This CDR3 spans 13 amino acids. The germline gives CDR1 SQVTM, CDR2 ANQGSEA. The junction had 5 bases not matched to a gene; V was cut back by 4 bases and J by 6 bases. The CDR3 loop is CSVGLAGGREQYF. CDR3 nucleotide sequence: TGCAGCGTTGGCCTAGCGGGAGGACGCGAGCAGTACTTC.

The chain has TRBV5-1 and TRBJ2-1; 8 nucleotides align to TRBD1. Germline-derived CDR1 and CDR2 are SGHRS and YFSETQ. CDR3 size: 14 residues. V was pared by 0 bases and J by 7 bases, with 3 bases of the junction left unmatched. The CDR3 protein is CASSLGDRSNEQFF. The CDR3 DNA sequence: TGCGCCAGCAGCTTGGGGGACAGGTCGAATGAGCAGTTCTTC.

This rearrangement joins TRBV9 to TRBJ2-6, with D perhaps matching TRBD1 (5 bases). Trimming removed 9 bases from V and 2 bases from J, with 15 bases in between. Germline lookup yields CDR1 SGDLS and CDR2 YYNGEE. The CDR3 runs 15 residues. CDR3 in amino acids: CATAGQGPGANVLTF. The CDR3 nucleotides read TGTGCCACCGCCGGGCAGGGCCCTGGGGCCAACGTCCTGACTTTC.

Only one count was recorded for this clone. Because it lacks the conserved phenylalanine or tryptophan at the end, this CDR3 is likely a read error. V usage is TRBV28 and J usage is TRBJ1-2; TRBD1 matches 7 bases. Trimming removed 6 bases from V and 7 bases from J; junction bases left unmatched: 5. Per germline, CDR1 MDHEN and CDR2 SYDVKM. This CDR3 has 12 residues. The CDR3 loop is CASRRGRSGYTL. The CDR3 DNA is TGTGCCAGCAGGAGGGGGCGGAGTGGCTACACCCTC.

This chain connects TRBV4-3 to TRBJ1-1, with D maybe TRBD1 (6 bases). Trimming cost V 0 bases and J 10 bases, with 9 bases left between them. Germline assignment: CDR1 LGHNA and CDR2 YSLEER. CDR3 length equals 12 residues. The CDR3 reads CASSQEGTRAFF. The CDR3 DNA is TGCGCCAGCAGCCAAGAGGGGACACGAGCTTTCTTT.

The chain uses TRBV6-4 and TRBJ1-6; 7 nucleotides match TRBD1. The germline V gene encodes CDR1 MRHNA and CDR2 SNTAGT. The J segment lost 5 bases and the V segment lost 8 bases, leaving 3 bases of the junction unmatched. The CDR3 is 13 residues long. Here the CDR3 DNA reads TGTGCCAGCCCCGGGACAGATAATTCACCCCTCCACTTT. Translated, it gives CASPGTDNSPLHF.

The J gene is TRBJ2-5, the V gene TRBV4-3, with 11 bases fitting TRBD1. Germline V lookup: CDR1 LGHNA, CDR2 YSLEER. Unmatched junction bases numbered 6, after V lost 4 bases and J lost 5 bases. CDR3 length: 15 residues. In nucleotides, the CDR3 is TGCGCCAGCAGCCTTGGACAGGGGGCGTGGGAGACCCAGTACTTC. It specifies CASSLGQGAWETQYF.

This clone was counted between two and nine times. This chain joins TRBV11-2 and TRBJ2-1; 8 positions match TRBD2. Per the germline V gene, CDR1 is SGHAT and CDR2 is FQNNGV. With V trimmed by 2 bases and J by 5 bases, 2 bases remained unmatched. CDR3 size: 14 residues. The CDR3 reads CASSLRRGDNEQFF. CDR3 in DNA: TGTGCCAGCAGCTTAAGGCGGGGGGACAATGAGCAGTTCTTC.

J is TRBJ2-2 and V is TRBV18, with D hard to call. V lost 3 bases to trimming and J lost 0 bases, with 8 bases between them. Looked up from germline, CDR1 is KGHSH and CDR2 is LQKENI. The CDR3 contains 15 residues. The CDR3 loop is CASSPSLTNTGELFF. CDR3 sequence (DNA): TGTGCCAGCTCACCTTCACTGACGAACACCGGGGAGCTGTTTTTT.

The J gene is TRBJ1-2, the V gene TRBV4-2, with unresolved D. CDR3 length: 14 residues. V lost 0 bases to trimming and J lost 4 bases, with 9 bases between them. Germline lookup yields CDR1 LGHNA and CDR2 YNFKEQ. The CDR3 nucleotides read TGTGCCAGCAGCCAAGATGGTGGGCTCTATGGCTACACCTTC. Translated: CASSQDGGLYGYTF.

This clone has just one count. J is TRBJ2-5 and V is TRBV11-3; a weak D match, TRBD2 (6 bases). Between the trimmed V and J ends, which lost 0 bases and 1 base, there was a span of 9 bases. The CDR3 consists of 15 residues. From germline, CDR1 is SGHNT and CDR2 YENEEA. The CDR3 sequence is CASSLDGSPQETQYF. In nucleotides, the CDR3 is TGTGCCAGCAGCTTAGACGGGAGCCCCCAAGAGACCCAGTACTTC.

This sequence joins TRBV11-2 and TRBJ2-2; D may be TRBD1 (6 bases). V lost 5 bases and J lost 7, with 14 bases in between. The CDR3 extends over 14 amino acids. Germline-derived CDR1 and CDR2 are SGHAT and FQNNGV. For the CDR3, the DNA is TGTGCCAGCAGCACTCAAACAGGGTTCGGGGAGCTGTTTTTT. As protein: CASSTQTGFGELFF.

Only a few counts were recorded for this clone. This chain joins TRBV10-3 and TRBJ2-5, with 8 bases identical to TRBD1. This CDR3 is built from 13 residues. The V segment lost 7 bases and the J segment 7 bases; nucleotides outside the gene matches: 8. Germline V gene sequence: CDR1 ENHRY, CDR2 SYGVKD. The CDR3 bases are TGTGCCATCAAAGACAGGGGCTGGGGGACCCAGTACTTC. Amino acids: CAIKDRGWGTQYF.

The chain has TRBV11-2 and TRBJ1-1; D possibly corresponds to TRBD1 (6 bases). CDR3 length: 15 amino acids. The V end lost 2 bases, the J end lost 2 bases, and 12 bases lay between the germline ends. Germline values: CDR1 SGHAT, CDR2 FQNNGV. CDR3 region: CASSLFTGQNTEAFF. The CDR3 nucleotides are TGTGCCAGCAGCTTATTTACAGGGCAAAACACTGAAGCTTTCTTT.